This T cell receptor beta chain came from a study of blood T cell repertoires in COVID-19. Study-wide context: COVID-19 samples from acute and convalescent phases originated in the United States, Italy and Spain.

V lost 5 bases and J lost 11, with 7 bases in between. The CDR3 sequence is 11 residues long. Germline V gene lookup returns CDR1 MDHEN and CDR2 SYDVKM. In the source study's methods: How many nucleated cells were present was estimated from reference gene primer amplification. TCRdb's copy holds only in-frame clones and misses some; the assay was immunoSEQ multiplex PCR. The DNA was the basis for D and trimming; V, J and clone size are from that table. The sample comprises about 69,000 clones, around 85% of which are singletons, and about 15% rests with the top ten. This TCR derives from a man aged 35-49 years with COVID-19, enrolled during active disease. J is TRBJ1-6 and V is TRBV28; the D is unclear. What was sequenced was peripheral blood. The CDR3 DNA reads TGTGCCAGCAGTGGAGGGACACCCCTCCACTTT. Residues: CASSGGTPLHF. Full variable domain (missing parts from reference TRBV28 and TRBJ1-6): DVKVTQSSRYLVKRTGEKVFLECVQDMDHENMFWYRQDPGLGLRLIYFSYDVKMKEKGDIPEGYSVSREKKERFSLILESASTNQTSMYLCASSGGTPLHFGNGTRLTVT.